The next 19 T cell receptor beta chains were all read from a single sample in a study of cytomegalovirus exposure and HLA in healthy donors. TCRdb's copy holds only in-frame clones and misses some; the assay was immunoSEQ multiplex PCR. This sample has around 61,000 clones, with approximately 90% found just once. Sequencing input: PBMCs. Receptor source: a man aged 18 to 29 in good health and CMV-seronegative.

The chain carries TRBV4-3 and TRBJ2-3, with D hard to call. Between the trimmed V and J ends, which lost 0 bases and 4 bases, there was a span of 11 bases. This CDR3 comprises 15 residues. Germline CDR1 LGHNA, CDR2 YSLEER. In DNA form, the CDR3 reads TGCGCCAGCAGCCAAGACTCCCATTCGGCAGATACGCAGTATTTT. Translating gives CASSQDSHSADTQYF.

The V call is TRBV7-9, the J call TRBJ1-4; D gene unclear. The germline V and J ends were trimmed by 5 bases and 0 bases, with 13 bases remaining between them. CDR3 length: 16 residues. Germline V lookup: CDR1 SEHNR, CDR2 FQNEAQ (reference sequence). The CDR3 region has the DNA TGTGCCAGCAGCCCGGGTCAGATCGCAACTAATGAAAAACTGTTTTTT. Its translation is CASSPGQIATNEKLFF.

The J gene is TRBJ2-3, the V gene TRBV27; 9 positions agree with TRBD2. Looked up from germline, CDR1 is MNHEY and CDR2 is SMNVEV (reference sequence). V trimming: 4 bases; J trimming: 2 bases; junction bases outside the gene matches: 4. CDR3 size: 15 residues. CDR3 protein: CASSSLAGVTDTQYF. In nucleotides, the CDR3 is TGTGCCAGCAGTTCATTAGCGGGAGTCACAGATACGCAGTATTTT.

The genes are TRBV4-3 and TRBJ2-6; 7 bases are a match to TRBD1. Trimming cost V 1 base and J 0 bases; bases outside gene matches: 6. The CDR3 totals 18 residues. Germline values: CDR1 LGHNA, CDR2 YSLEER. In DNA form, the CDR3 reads TGCGCCAGCAGCCAAGGATCGGGACAGAACTCTGGGGCCAACGTCCTGACTTTC. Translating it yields CASSQGSGQNSGANVLTF.

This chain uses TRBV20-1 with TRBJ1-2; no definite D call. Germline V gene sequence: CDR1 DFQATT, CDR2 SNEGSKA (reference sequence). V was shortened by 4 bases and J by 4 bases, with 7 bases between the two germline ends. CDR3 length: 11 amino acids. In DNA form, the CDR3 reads TGCAGTGCTAATCGGGGCTATGGCTACACCTTC. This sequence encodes CSANRGYGYTF.

CDR3 protein: CASSSPFRASGSISSLEQYF. The CDR3 DNA reads TGTGCCAGCAGTTCCCCTTTTCGGGCTAGCGGGAGTATCTCCTCCCTCGAGCAGTACTTC. The V call is TRBV28, the J call TRBJ2-7; 10 nucleotides line up with TRBD2. The CDR3 consists of 20 residues. The V and J ends lost 4 bases and 6 bases, in that order; junction bases with no gene match: 24. The germline gives CDR1 MDHEN, CDR2 SYDVKM. The whole variable domain, filled in from reference TRBV28 and TRBJ2-7, reads DVKVTQSSRYLVKRTGEKVFLECVQDMDHENMFWYRQDPGLGLRLIYFSYDVKMKEKGDIPEGYSVSREKKERFSLILESASTNQTSMYLCASSSPFRASGSISSLEQYFGPGTRLTVT.

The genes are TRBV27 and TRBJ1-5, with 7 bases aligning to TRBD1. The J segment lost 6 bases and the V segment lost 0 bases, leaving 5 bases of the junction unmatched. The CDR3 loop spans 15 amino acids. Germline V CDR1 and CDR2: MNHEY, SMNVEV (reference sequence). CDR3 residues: CASSLSGGAGQPQHF. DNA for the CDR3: TGTGCCAGCAGTTTATCAGGGGGCGCGGGTCAGCCCCAGCATTTT.

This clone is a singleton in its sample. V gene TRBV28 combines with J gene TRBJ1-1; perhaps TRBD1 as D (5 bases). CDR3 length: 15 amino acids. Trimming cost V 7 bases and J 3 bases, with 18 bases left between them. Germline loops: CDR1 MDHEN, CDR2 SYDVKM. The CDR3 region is CASTLRRGVYTEAFF. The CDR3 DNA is TGTGCCAGCACTCTCAGGAGGGGTGTGTACACTGAAGCTTTCTTT.

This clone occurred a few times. CDR3 sequence: CATSSGQGSLTELFF. CDR3 DNA sequence: TGTGCCACCAGCAGCGGGCAGGGTTCCCTTACGGAGCTGTTTTTT. The chain has TRBV15 and TRBJ2-2; tentative D call: TRBD1 (5 bases). Trimming took 3 bases from V and 10 from J, leaving 18 bases between them. The CDR3 has 15 residues. From germline, CDR1 is LNHNV and CDR2 YYDKDF (reference sequence). The whole variable domain, remainder taken from reference TRBV15 and TRBJ2-2, is DAMVIQNPRYQVTQFGKPVTLSCSQTLNHNVMYWYQQKSSQAPKLLFHYYDKDFNNEADTPDNFQSRRPNTSFCFLDIRSPGLGDTAMYLCATSSGQGSLTELFFGEGSRLTVL.

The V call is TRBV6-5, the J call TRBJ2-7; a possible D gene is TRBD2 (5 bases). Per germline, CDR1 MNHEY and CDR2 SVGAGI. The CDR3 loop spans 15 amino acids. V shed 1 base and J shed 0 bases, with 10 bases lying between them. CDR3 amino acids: CASSYWDAGSYEQYF. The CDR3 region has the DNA TGTGCCAGCAGTTACTGGGATGCGGGCTCCTACGAGCAGTACTTC.

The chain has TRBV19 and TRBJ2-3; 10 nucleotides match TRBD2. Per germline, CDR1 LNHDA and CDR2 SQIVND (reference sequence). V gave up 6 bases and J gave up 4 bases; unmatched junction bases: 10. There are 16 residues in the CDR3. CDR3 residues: CASRPLAGVYSDTQYF. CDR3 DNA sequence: TGTGCCAGTAGACCTCTAGCGGGAGTCTATTCAGATACGCAGTATTTT.

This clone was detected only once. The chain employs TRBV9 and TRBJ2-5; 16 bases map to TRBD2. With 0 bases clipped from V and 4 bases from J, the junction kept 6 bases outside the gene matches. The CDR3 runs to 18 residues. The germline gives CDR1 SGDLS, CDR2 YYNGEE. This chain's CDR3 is CASSVDSGTSGRGETQYF. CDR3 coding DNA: TGTGCCAGCAGCGTAGATTCGGGGACTAGCGGGAGGGGAGAGACCCAGTACTTC.

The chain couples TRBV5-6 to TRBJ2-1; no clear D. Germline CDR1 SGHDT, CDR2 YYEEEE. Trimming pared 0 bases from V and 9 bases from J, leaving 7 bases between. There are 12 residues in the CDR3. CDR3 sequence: CASSLASGEQFF. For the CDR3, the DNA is TGTGCCAGCAGCTTGGCCTCGGGTGAGCAGTTCTTC. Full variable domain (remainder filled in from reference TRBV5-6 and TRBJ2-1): DAGVTQSPTHLIKTRGQQVTLRCSPKSGHDTVSWYQQALGQGPQFIFQYYEEEERQRGNFPDRFSGHQFPNYSSELNVNALLLGDSALYLCASSLASGEQFFGPGTRLTVL.

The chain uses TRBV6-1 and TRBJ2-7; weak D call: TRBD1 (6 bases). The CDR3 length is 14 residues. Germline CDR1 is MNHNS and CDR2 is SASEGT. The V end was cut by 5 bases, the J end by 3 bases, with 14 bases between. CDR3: CASSQQGLGYEQYF. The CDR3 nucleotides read TGTGCCAGCAGTCAACAGGGATTAGGCTACGAGCAGTACTTC.

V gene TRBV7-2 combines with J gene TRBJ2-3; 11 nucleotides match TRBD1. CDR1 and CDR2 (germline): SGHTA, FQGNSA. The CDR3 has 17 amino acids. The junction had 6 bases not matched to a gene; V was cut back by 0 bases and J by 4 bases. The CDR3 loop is CASSLAGQGARADTQYF. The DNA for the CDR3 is TGTGCCAGCAGCTTAGCCGGACAGGGGGCTCGGGCAGATACGCAGTATTTT.

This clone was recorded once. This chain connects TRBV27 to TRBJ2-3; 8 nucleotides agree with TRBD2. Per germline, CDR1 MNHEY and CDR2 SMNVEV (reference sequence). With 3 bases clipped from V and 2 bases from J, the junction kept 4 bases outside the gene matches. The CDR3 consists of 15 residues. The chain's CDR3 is CASSFSGIFTDTQYF. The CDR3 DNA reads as TGTGCCAGCAGTTTTAGCGGGATATTCACAGATACGCAGTATTTT.

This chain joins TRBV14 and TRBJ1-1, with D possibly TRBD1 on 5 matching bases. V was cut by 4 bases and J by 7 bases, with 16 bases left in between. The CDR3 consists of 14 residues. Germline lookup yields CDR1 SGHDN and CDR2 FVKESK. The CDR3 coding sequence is TGTGCCAGCAGCCCTTTGCTTGACAGTCTTGAAGCTTTCTTT. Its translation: CASSPLLDSLEAFF.

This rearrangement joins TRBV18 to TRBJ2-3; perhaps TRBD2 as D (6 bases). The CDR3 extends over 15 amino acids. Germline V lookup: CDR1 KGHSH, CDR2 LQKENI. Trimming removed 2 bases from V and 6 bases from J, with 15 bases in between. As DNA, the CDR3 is TGTGCCAGCTCACCAGAGAGACTAGATTCTGATACGCAGTATTTT. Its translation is CASSPERLDSDTQYF. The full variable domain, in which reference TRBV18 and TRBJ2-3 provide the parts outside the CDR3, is NAGVMQNPRHLVRRRGQEARLRCSPMKGHSHVYWYRQLPEEGLKFMVYLQKENIIDESGMPKERFSAEFPKEGPSILRIQQVVRGDSAAYFCASSPERLDSDTQYFGPGTRLTVL.

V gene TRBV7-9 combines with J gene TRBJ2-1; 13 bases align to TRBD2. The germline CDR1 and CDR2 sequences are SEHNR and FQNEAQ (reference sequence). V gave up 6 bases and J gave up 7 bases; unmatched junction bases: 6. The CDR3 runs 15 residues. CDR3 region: CASRTPGLAGNEQFF. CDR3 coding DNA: TGTGCCAGCAGAACACCGGGACTAGCGGGGAATGAGCAGTTCTTC.